This is a list of T cell receptor beta chains from one sample in a study of blood T cell repertoires in COVID-19. This table comes from immunoSEQ multiplex PCR, and its TCRdb copy is limited to in-frame clones, with some not included. The repertoire holds some 66,000 clones, approximately 93% seen once, with approximately 2.6% in the top ten. The sequenced sample consisted of peripheral blood. These receptors all come from a man between 70 and 80 years old with active COVID-19. The CDR3 runs from the conserved cysteine through the conserved F or W. The order of the fields is CDR3 protein, CDR3 DNA, clone size, J gene, V gene, D gene. The D gene is left open where the match is weak. Rows give clone size only sometimes, using once, few, many, or a class for an expanded clone.

CASSSGPEQFF	TGTGCCAGTAGTTCAGGGCCCGAGCAGTTCTTC	once	TRBJ2-1	TRBV19	-
CASSLGLAGTDTQYF	TGTGCCAGCAGCTTGGGACTAGCAGGCACAGATACGCAGTATTTT	-	TRBJ2-3	TRBV7-9	TRBD2
CAISESMAGDYNEQFF	TGTGCCATCAGTGAGTCGATGGCGGGGGACTACAATGAGCAGTTCTTC	-	TRBJ2-1	TRBV10-3	TRBD2
CASSDTWNQPQHF	TGTGCCAGTAGTGATACATGGAATCAGCCCCAGCATTTT	-	TRBJ1-5	TRBV19	-
CASGGAGTYNSPLHF	TGTGCCAGTGGGGGGGCCGGGACCTATAATTCACCCCTCCACTTT	-	TRBJ1-6	TRBV27	-
CSVDTGGNTIYF	TGCAGCGTTGACACCGGGGGAAACACCATATATTTT	-	TRBJ1-3	TRBV29-1	-
CASSPEAVNYGYTF	TGTGCCAGCAGTCCAGAGGCGGTCAACTATGGCTACACCTTC	-	TRBJ1-2	TRBV6-4	-
CASRGQGIDGYTF	TGTGCCAGCAGAGGACAGGGGATCGATGGCTACACCTTC	-	TRBJ1-2	TRBV12-3/TRBV12-4	TRBD1
CASSVKNRGYTF	TGTGCCAGCAGTGTTAAGAATCGGGGCTACACCTTC	-	TRBJ1-2	TRBV2	-
CASSLLTGLAGTDTQYF	TGTGCCAGCAGCTTACTTACCGGACTAGCGGGGACAGATACGCAGTATTTT	-	TRBJ2-3	TRBV7-2	TRBD2
CATSESDRDTQYF	TGTGCCACCAGTGAGTCCGACAGGGATACGCAGTATTTT	-	TRBJ2-3	TRBV24-1	-
CASSDGQGLSEAFF	TGTGCCAGCAGCGACGGACAGGGACTGAGTGAAGCTTTCTTT	-	TRBJ1-1	TRBV7-8	TRBD1
CASSVRTSTDTQYF	TGTGCCAGCAGCGTTAGGACTAGCACAGATACGCAGTATTTT	-	TRBJ2-3	TRBV9	-
CASSLGGNYGYTF	TGTGCCAGCAGCTTGGGGGGCAACTATGGCTACACCTTC	-	TRBJ1-2	TRBV5-4	-
CASSRPGDRARASPLHF	TGTGCCAGTAGTAGACCTGGAGACAGGGCGCGGGCTTCACCCCTCCACTTT	few	TRBJ1-6	TRBV19	TRBD1
CASSSGLAGVLSTDTQYF	TGTGCCAGCAGCTCCGGACTAGCGGGGGTCCTTAGCACAGATACGCAGTATTTT	-	TRBJ2-3	TRBV7-2	TRBD2
CASSGQGAEGNQPQHF	TGTGCCAGTAGTGGACAGGGGGCTGAGGGCAATCAGCCCCAGCATTTT	-	TRBJ1-5	TRBV19	TRBD1
CASSTGGVIAKNIQYF	TGTGCCAGTAGTACCGGGGGAGTTATAGCCAAAAACATTCAGTACTTC	-	TRBJ2-4	TRBV19	-
CASRYSGGANTDTQYF	TGTGCCAGCAGGTATAGCGGGGGGGCCAACACAGATACGCAGTATTTT	-	TRBJ2-3	TRBV2	TRBD2
CASSHQGNGELFF	TGTGCCAGCAGCCACCAGGGGAACGGGGAGCTGTTTTTT	-	TRBJ2-2	TRBV3-1/TRBV3-2	-
CATRQGLNTGELFF	TGTGCCACCCGACAGGGGTTGAACACCGGGGAGCTGTTTTTT	-	TRBJ2-2	TRBV10-3	TRBD1
CASSYPTGFANTGELFF	TGTGCCAGCAGTTACCCGACAGGTTTCGCGAACACCGGGGAGCTGTTTTTT	-	TRBJ2-2	TRBV6-2/TRBV6-3	-